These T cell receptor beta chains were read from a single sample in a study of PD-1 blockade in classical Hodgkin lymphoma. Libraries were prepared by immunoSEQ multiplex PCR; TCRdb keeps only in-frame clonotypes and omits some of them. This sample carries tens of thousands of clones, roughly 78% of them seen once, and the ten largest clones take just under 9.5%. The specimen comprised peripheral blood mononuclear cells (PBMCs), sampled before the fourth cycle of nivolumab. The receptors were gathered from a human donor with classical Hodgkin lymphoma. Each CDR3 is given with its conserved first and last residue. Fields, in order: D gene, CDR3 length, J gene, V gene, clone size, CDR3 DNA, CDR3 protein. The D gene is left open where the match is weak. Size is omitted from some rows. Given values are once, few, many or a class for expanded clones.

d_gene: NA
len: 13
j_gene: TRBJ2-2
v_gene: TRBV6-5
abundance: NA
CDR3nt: TGTGCCAGCAGTGTTCAACTCGCCGGGAAGCTGTTTTTT
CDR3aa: CASSVQLAGKLFF

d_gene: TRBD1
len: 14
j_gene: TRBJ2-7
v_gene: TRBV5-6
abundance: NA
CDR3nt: TGTGCCAGCAGCTTGGGACAGGGGGCGCGAGGGCAGTACTTC
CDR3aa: CASSLGQGARGQYF

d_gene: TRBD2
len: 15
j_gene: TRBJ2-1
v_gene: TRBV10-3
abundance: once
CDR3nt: TGTGCCATCAGTGACGGGGGAGGGCTTGGCAATGAGCAGTTCTTC
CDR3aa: CAISDGGGLGNEQFF

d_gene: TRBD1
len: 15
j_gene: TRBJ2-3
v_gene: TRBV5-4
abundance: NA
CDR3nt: TGTGCCAGCAGCTCGGACAGGCAGGTCACAGATACGCAGTATTTT
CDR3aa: CASSSDRQVTDTQYF

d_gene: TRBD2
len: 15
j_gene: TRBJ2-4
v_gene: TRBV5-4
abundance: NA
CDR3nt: TGTGCCAGCAGCTTACCTAGCGGGGGGGCGGACATTCAGTACTTC
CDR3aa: CASSLPSGGADIQYF

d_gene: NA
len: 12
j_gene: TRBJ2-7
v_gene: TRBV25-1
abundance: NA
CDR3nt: TGTGCCAGCAGTGCTCCAACCTACGAGCAGTACTTC
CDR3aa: CASSAPTYEQYF

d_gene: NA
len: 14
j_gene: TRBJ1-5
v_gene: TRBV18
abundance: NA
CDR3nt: TGTGCCAGCTCACCAGCGGGCGGAAATCAGCCCCAGCATTTT
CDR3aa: CASSPAGGNQPQHF

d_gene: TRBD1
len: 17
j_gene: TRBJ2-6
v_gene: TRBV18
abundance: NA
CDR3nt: TGTGCCAGCTCACGACAGGGGGCGGTCTCTGGGGCCAACGTCCTGACTTTC
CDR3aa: CASSRQGAVSGANVLTF

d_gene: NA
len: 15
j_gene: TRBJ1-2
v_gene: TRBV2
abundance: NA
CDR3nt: TGTGCCAGCAGTGAACCGATGGGGAGAAACTATGGCTACACCTTC
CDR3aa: CASSEPMGRNYGYTF

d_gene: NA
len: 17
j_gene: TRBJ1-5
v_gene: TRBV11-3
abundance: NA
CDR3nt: TGTGCCAGCAGCTTAGACGTAGGGGGGGCGAGTGGGAAGCCCCAGCATTTT
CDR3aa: CASSLDVGGASGKPQHF

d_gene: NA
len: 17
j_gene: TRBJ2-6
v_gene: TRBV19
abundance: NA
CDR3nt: TGTGCCAGAAACTGGACAGGGAGGGCTCGTGGGGCCAACGTCCTGACTTTC
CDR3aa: CARNWTGRARGANVLTF

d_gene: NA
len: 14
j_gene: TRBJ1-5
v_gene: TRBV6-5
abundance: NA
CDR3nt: TGTGCCAGTTCAAAATTGGGTAGCAATCAGCCCCAGCATTTT
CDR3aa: CASSKLGSNQPQHF

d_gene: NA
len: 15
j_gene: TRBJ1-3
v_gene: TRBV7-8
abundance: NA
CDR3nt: TGTGCCAGCAGCTTATTCTGGGCCCAGGGAAACACCATATATTTT
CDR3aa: CASSLFWAQGNTIYF

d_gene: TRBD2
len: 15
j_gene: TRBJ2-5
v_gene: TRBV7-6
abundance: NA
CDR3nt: TGTGCCAGCAGCGGGGGACTAGCCACCTTGGGGACCCAGTACTTC
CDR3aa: CASSGGLATLGTQYF

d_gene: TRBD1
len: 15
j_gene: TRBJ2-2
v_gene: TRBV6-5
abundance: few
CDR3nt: TGTGCCACCAAGGCGGACAGGGTGGACACCGGGGAGCTGTTTTTT
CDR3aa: CATKADRVDTGELFF

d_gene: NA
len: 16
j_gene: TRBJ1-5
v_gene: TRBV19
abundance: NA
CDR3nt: TGTGCCAGTAGTCCTTGGGGGGCAGGTAGCAATCAGCCCCAGCATTTT
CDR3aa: CASSPWGAGSNQPQHF

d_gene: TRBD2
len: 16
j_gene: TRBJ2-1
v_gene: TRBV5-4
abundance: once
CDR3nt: TGTGCCAGCAGCCCCCGTGCTAGCGGAGACTACAATGAGCAGTTCTTC
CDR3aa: CASSPRASGDYNEQFF

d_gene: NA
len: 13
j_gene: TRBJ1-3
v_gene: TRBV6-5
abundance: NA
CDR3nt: TGTGCCAGCAGCCGTAGTAATGGAAACACCATATATTTT
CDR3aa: CASSRSNGNTIYF

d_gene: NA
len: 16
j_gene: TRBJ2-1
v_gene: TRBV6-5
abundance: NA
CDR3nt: TGTGCCAGCAGTTATTTTTCTGGGGGGTCCTACAATGAGCAGTTCTTC
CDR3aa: CASSYFSGGSYNEQFF

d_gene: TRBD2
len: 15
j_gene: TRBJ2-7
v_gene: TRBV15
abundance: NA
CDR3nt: TGTGCCACCAGCAGGGATCTAGCGGGGGGGCGCGAGCAGTACTTC
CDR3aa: CATSRDLAGGREQYF

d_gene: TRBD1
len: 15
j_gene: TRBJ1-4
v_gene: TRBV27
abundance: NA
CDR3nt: TGTGCCAGCAGCCAAACCGGGACAGGGTTTGAAAAACTGTTTTTT
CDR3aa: CASSQTGTGFEKLFF

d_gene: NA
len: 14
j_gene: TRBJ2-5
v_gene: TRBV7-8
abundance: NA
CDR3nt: TGTGCCAGCAGCTTCGGCAGGGTTCAGCAGACCCAGTACTTC
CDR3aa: CASSFGRVQQTQYF

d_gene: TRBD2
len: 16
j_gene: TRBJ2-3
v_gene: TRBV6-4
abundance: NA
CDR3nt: TGTGCCAGCAGTGATCAAGCGGGGGGGCCCACAGATACGCAGTATTTT
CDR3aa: CASSDQAGGPTDTQYF

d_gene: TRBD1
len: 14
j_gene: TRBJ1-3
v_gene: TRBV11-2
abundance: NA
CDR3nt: TGTGCCAGCAGCTCCGACAGGGGTGGAAACACCATATATTTT
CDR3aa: CASSSDRGGNTIYF

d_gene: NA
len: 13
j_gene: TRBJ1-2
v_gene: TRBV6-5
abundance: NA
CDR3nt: TGTGCCAGCAGATCACCTTGGGGGGATGGCTACACCTTC
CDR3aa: CASRSPWGDGYTF

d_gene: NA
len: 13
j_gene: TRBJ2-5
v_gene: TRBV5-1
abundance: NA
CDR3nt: TGCGCCAGCAGCTTGATCCTTGAGGAGACCCAGTACTTC
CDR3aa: CASSLILEETQYF

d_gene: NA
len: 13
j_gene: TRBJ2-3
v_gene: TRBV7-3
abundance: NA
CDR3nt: TGTGCCAGCAGCTCCCTGGGGGTGGATACGCAGTATTTT
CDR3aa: CASSSLGVDTQYF

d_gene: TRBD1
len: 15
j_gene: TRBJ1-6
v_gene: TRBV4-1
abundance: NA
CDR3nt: TGCGCCAGCAGCGCTCAAGACAGGGCTAATTCACCCCTCCACTTT
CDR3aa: CASSAQDRANSPLHF

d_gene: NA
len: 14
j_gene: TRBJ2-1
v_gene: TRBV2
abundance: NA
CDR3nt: TGTGCCAGCAGTGAAGGGGGACAATATCAATGGCAGTTCTTC
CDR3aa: CASSEGGQYQWQFF

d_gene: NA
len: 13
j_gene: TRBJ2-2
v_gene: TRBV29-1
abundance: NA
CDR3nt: TGCAGCGTTGAGGGGGCATGGACCGGGGAGCTGTTTTTT
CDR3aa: CSVEGAWTGELFF

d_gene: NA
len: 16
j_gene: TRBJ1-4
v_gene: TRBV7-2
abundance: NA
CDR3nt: TGTGCCAGCAGCTTGTGGGCAGGGGTAGTTAATGAAAAACTGTTTTTT
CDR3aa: CASSLWAGVVNEKLFF

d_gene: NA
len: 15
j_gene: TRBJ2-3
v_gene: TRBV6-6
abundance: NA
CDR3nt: TGTGCCAGTTCCTTCTGGAGGGCCAGTACAGATACGCAGTATTTT
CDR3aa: CASSFWRASTDTQYF

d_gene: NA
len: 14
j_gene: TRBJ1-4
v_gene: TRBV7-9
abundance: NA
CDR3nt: TGTGCCAGCAGCTTAAAGGCCCGGGTTGAAAAACTGTTTTTT
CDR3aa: CASSLKARVEKLFF

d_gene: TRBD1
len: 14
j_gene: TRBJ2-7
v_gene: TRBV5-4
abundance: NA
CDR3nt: TGTGCCAGCAGCTCCCGGGACAGGGGGGGCGAGCAGTACTTC
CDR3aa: CASSSRDRGGEQYF

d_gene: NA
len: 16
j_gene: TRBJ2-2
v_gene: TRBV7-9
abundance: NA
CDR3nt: TGTGCCAGCAGCCTCCCCCCCAGACTGAACACCGGGGAGCTGTTTTTT
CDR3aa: CASSLPPRLNTGELFF

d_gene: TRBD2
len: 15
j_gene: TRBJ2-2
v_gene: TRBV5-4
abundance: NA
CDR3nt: TGTGCCAGCAGCTTGGCGGGGGGAGACACCGGGGAGCTGTTTTTT
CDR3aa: CASSLAGGDTGELFF

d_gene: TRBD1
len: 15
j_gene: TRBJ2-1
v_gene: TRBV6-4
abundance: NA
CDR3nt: TGTGCCACCCAACCGGACAGGGCCCCCTACAATGAGCAGTTCTTC
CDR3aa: CATQPDRAPYNEQFF

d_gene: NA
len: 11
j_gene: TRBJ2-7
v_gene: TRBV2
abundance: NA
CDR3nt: TGTGCCAGTAGTGTGTCCTACGAGCAGTACTTC
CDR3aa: CASSVSYEQYF

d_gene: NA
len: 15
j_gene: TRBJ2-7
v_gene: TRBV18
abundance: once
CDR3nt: TGTGCCAGCTCCACCGGAGGACAGAGCTCCTACGAGCAGTACTTC
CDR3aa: CASSTGGQSSYEQYF

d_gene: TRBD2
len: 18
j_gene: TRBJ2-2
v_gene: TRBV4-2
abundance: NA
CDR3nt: TGTGCCAGCAGCCGAGTTACTCAGCGGGGGCAGAACACCGGGGAGCTGTTTTTT
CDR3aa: CASSRVTQRGQNTGELFF

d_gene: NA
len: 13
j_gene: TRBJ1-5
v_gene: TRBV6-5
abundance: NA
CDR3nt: TGTGCCACCTACTATACAGGGAATCAGCCCCAGCATTTT
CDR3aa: CATYYTGNQPQHF

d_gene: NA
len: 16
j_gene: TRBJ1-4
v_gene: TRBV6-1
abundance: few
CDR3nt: TGTGCCAGCAGTGAAAGACGCATAATACGGAATGAAAAACTGTTTTTT
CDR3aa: CASSERRIIRNEKLFF

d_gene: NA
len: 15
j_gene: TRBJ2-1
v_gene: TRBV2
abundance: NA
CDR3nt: TGTGCCAGCAGTGAAGAGGCAGGGTTTGACAATGAGCAGTTCTTC
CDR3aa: CASSEEAGFDNEQFF

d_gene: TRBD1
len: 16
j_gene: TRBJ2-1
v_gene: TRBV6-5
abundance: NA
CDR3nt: TGTGCCAGCAGTTACGGGGCCGGGACAGGGGTCAATGAGCAGTTCTTC
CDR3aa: CASSYGAGTGVNEQFF

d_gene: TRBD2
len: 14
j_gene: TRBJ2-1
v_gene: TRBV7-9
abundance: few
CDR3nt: TGTGCCAGCAGCTTCCTGGGACTAGCATATGAGCAGTTCTTC
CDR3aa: CASSFLGLAYEQFF

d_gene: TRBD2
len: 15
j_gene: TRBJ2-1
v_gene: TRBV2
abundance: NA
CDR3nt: TGTGCCAGCAGTTTAGCGGGAACCTCCTACAATGAGCAGTTCTTC
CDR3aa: CASSLAGTSYNEQFF

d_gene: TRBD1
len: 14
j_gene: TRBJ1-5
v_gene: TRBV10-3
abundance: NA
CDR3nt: TGTGCCATCAACACACAGGGGATTTGGCAGCCCCAGCATTTT
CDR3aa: CAINTQGIWQPQHF

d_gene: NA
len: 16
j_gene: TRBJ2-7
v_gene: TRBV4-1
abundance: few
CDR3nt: TGCGCCAGCAGCCAAGTGGGGGTTGGCAGCACCTACGAGCAGTACTTC
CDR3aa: CASSQVGVGSTYEQYF